Listed below are T cell receptor beta chains from one sample, sequenced in a study of response to subunit inactivated influenza vaccine. TCRdb processed the RT-PCR reads anew with MiXCR; each CDR3 protein has one entry. The table includes just under 550,000 distinct CDR3 sequences, roughly 25% detected once. The same sample was also used in a study of T cells expressing NK-cell markers.

Material: CD4+ T cells sorted from PBMCs, obtained 11 to 12 days after vaccination. Every receptor here comes from a man aged 50-60 years who received an inactivated influenza vaccine. Both conserved end residues are part of each CDR3. The D gene is left open where the match is weak. The size field is filled for only some rows; it gives once, few, many or a size class.

J | V | size | D | DNA | CDR3
TRBJ1-1 | TRBV6-6 | - | - | TGTGCCAGCAGTTACTCATCGTCTGAAGCTTTCTTT | CASSYSSSEAFF
TRBJ2-1 | TRBV12-3/TRBV12-4 | few | - | TGTGCCAGCAGTCCCACTACACCGTACAATGAGCAGTTCTTC | CASSPTTPYNEQFF
TRBJ2-3 | TRBV20-1 | few | TRBD1 | TGCAGTGCCAGGGGGCCAGATACGCAGTATTTT | CSARGPDTQYF
TRBJ2-1 | TRBV5-1 | many | TRBD2 | TGCGCCAGCAGCTTGACCGGGACTAGCGGGAACCTAGCCTACAATGAGCAGTTCTTC | CASSLTGTSGNLAYNEQFF
TRBJ1-4 | TRBV14 | many | - | TGTGCCAGCAGCCCTAGACAGTCAACTAATGAAAAACTGTTTTTT | CASSPRQSTNEKLFF
TRBJ1-2 | TRBV28 | few | - | TGTGCCAGCACCCTACAGGGAGACAACTATGGCTACACCTTC | CASTLQGDNYGYTF
TRBJ2-1 | TRBV2 | few | TRBD2 | TGTGCCAGCGTACTAGCGGGAGGGTACAATGAGCAGTTCTTC | CASVLAGGYNEQFF
TRBJ2-5 | TRBV7-2 | - | TRBD2 | TGTGCCAGCAGCTTAGCGGTGGGAGCGGGGGGAGAGACCCAGTACTTC | CASSLAVGAGGETQYF
TRBJ1-2 | TRBV7-2 | few | - | TGTGCCAGCAGCTTATCAACAGCGCTCTATGGCTACACCTTC | CASSLSTALYGYTF
TRBJ1-6 | TRBV7-6 | - | - | TGTGCCAGCAGCTTAGCTGGAGGGGGGACTAATTCACCCCTCCACTTT | CASSLAGGGTNSPLHF
TRBJ2-5 | TRBV23-1 | - | TRBD1 | TGCGCCAGCAGTCAATCTACGGGACAGGAGCAAGAGACCCAGTACTTC | CASSQSTGQEQETQYF
TRBJ1-1 | TRBV7-2 | few | - | TGTGCCAGCAGCAGACCCGGGAGTAACACTGAAGCTTTCTTT | CASSRPGSNTEAFF
TRBJ1-4 | TRBV20-1 | few | - | TGCAGTATCCCGGACCTGGCTGCAAAACTGTTTTTT | CSIPDLAAKLFF
TRBJ1-4 | TRBV4-3 | - | - | TGCGCCAGCAGCCAAGCTACAACTAATGAAAAACTGTTTTTT | CASSQATTNEKLFF
TRBJ2-7 | TRBV10-3 | - | TRBD2 | TGTGCCATCAGTCTTCCTTCAACGGGAGGGCACGAGCAGTACTTC | CAISLPSTGGHEQYF
TRBJ1-4 | TRBV7-2 | few | - | TGTGCCAGCAGCTTAAACGGGGTTAGGGCAACTAATGAAAAACTGTTTTTT | CASSLNGVRATNEKLFF
TRBJ1-6 | TRBV12-3/TRBV12-4 | - | - | TGTGCCAGCAGGGAGCAAGGGGCCTATAATTCACCCCTCCACTTT | CASREQGAYNSPLHF
TRBJ2-7 | TRBV12-3/TRBV12-4 | - | - | TGTGCCAGCAACTCTGGGACGTCGGCCTACGAGCAGTACTTC | CASNSGTSAYEQYF
TRBJ1-6 | TRBV21-1 | - | - | TGTGCCAGCAACCCCGACCGTTATAATTCACCCCTCCACTTT | CASNPDRYNSPLHF
TRBJ2-7 | TRBV12-3/TRBV12-4 | - | - | TGTGCCAGCAGCCGGAACGTAGGCCCGGACGGAGCCTACGAGCAGTACTTC | CASSRNVGPDGAYEQYF
TRBJ2-1 | TRBV3-1 | - | TRBD2 | TGTGCCAGCAGCCAAGGGGGGGGAGGCAATGAGCAGTTCTTC | CASSQGGGGNEQFF
TRBJ1-1 | TRBV27 | few | TRBD1 | TGTGCCAGCAGTCTCCAGGGGGCTGTGGAAGCTTTCTTT | CASSLQGAVEAFF
TRBJ1-4 | TRBV5-1 | - | - | TGCGCCAGCAGCTTGATGGGGACGGATAATGAAAAACTGTTTTTT | CASSLMGTDNEKLFF
TRBJ2-7 | TRBV14 | - | - | TGTGCCAGCAGCCAAGCCAGGGTAAGCGAGCAGTACTTC | CASSQARVSEQYF
TRBJ2-5 | TRBV9 | few | - | TGTGCCAGCAGCGTAGCTGGCCAGCAAGAGACCCAGTACTTC | CASSVAGQQETQYF
TRBJ2-3 | TRBV20-1 | - | TRBD2 | TGCAGTGCTAAGTTTCTAGCGGGGTCTAGCACAGATACGCAGTATTTT | CSAKFLAGSSTDTQYF
TRBJ2-3 | TRBV20-1 | - | - | TGCAGTGCTAGGGTGGCCCTTATGGTGGATACGCAGTATTTT | CSARVALMVDTQYF
TRBJ1-4 | TRBV20-1 | - | - | TGCAGTGCTATCCCACCCGGGGTAGGGACTGAAAAACTGTTTTTT | CSAIPPGVGTEKLFF
TRBJ2-5 | TRBV10-2 | few | TRBD1 | TGCGCCAGCAAGCCAGGGGGCCTTAAGACCCAGTACTTC | CASKPGGLKTQYF
TRBJ1-3 | TRBV12-3/TRBV12-4 | - | - | TGTGCCAGCAGTCCCGGGTGGGCGGCTGGAAACACCATATATTTT | CASSPGWAAGNTIYF
TRBJ2-5 | TRBV20-1 | - | TRBD2 | TGCAGTGGCGGGGGGGGGCCCCAAGAGACCCAGTACTTC | CSGGGGPQETQYF
TRBJ2-5 | TRBV5-1 | few | - | TGCGCCAGCAGCTTGGGCGGACACAGCCAAGAGACCCAGTACTTC | CASSLGGHSQETQYF
TRBJ1-2 | TRBV28 | - | - | TGTGCCAGCAGTGCCCCCCCGGAGGGCTATGGCTACACCTTC | CASSAPPEGYGYTF
TRBJ1-5 | TRBV12-3/TRBV12-4 | - | TRBD1 | TGTGCCAGCAGTTTCTCCGCGACAGGGGGTGGTAGCAATCAGCCCCAGCATTTT | CASSFSATGGGSNQPQHF
TRBJ1-6 | TRBV6-2/TRBV6-3 | - | - | TGTGCCAGCAGTTACGTGGCGGTGGAATATTCACCCCTCCACTTT | CASSYVAVEYSPLHF
TRBJ1-6 | TRBV9 | - | - | TGTGCCAGCAGCGTAGAAGGCGAGCGGGGGGTCCACTTT | CASSVEGERGVHF